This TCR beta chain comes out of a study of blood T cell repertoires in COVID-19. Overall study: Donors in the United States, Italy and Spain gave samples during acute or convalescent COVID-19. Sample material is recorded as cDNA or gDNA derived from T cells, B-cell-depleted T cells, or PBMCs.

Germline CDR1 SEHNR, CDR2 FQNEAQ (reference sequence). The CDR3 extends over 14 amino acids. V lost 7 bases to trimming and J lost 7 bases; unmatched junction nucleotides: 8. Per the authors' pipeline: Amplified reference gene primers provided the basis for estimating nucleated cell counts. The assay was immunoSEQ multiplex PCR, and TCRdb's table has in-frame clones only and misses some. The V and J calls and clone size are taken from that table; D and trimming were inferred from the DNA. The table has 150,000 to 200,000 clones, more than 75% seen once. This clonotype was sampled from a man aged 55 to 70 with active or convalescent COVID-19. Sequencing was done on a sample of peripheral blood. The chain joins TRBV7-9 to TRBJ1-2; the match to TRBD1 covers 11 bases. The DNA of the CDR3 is TGTGCCAGCACCCGGCCGGACAGGGGGCCTGGCTACACCTTC. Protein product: CASTRPDRGPGYTF.